A single sample is the source of the 30 T cell receptor beta chains below, sequenced in a study of cytomegalovirus exposure and HLA in healthy donors. PCR amplification relied on 60 Vbeta primers (plus 13 Jbeta primers). The method was immunoSEQ multiplex PCR; TCRdb's version includes in-frame clones alone and lacks a portion of them. The sample has around 230,000 clones; about 85% are singletons. The material sequenced was PBMCs. The receptors stem from a girl aged 2-15 years in good health and CMV-seronegative.

The chain has TRBV5-4 and TRBJ1-6, with 9 bases identical to TRBD1. Germline-derived CDR1 and CDR2 are SGHNT and YYREEE (reference sequence). V lost 4 bases to trimming and J lost 4 bases; unmatched junction nucleotides: 6. The CDR3 is 16 residues long. The CDR3 bases are TGTGCCAGCAGCCCAGGGACAGGGTCATATAATTCACCCCTCCACTTT. This codes for CASSPGTGSYNSPLHF.

CDR3 amino acids: CASSLGTLETQYF. For the CDR3, the DNA is TGTGCCAGCAGCTTGGGGACTCTGGAGACCCAGTACTTC. V gene TRBV5-4 combines with J gene TRBJ2-5; a weak D match, TRBD2 (5 bases). This CDR3 has 13 residues. The V and J ends lost 0 bases and 5 bases respectively, with 8 bases between them. Germline V gene sequence: CDR1 SGHNT, CDR2 YYREEE (reference sequence).

The V call is TRBV9, the J call TRBJ2-2; D uncertain. Trimming took 3 bases from V and 6 from J, leaving 6 bases between them. Germline V gives CDR1 SGDLS, CDR2 YYNGEE. The CDR3 is made up of 12 amino acids. The CDR3: CASSAFAGELFF. CDR3 DNA sequence: TGTGCCAGCAGCGCCTTTGCCGGGGAGCTGTTTTTT.

V gene TRBV5-4 combines with J gene TRBJ1-1; 7 bases agree with TRBD1. J was trimmed by 7 bases and V by 0 bases; bases with no gene match: 3. The CDR3 is 13 residues long. Germline CDR1 and CDR2: SGHNT and YYREEE (reference sequence). As DNA, the CDR3 is TGTGCCAGCAGCTTGGCCGGGACAGTTGAAGCTTTCTTT. It is translated as CASSLAGTVEAFF.

Written as DNA, the CDR3 is TGTGCCAGCAGTCCCGGGACAGGGTACGAGCAGTACTTC. Translation gives CASSPGTGYEQYF. This chain joins TRBV6-1 and TRBJ2-7; 9 bases map to TRBD1. The germline gives CDR1 MNHNS, CDR2 SASEGT. CDR3 length: 13 amino acids. The ends lost 5 bases at V and 4 bases at J; junction bases unmatched: 3.

This rearrangement joins TRBV6-5 to TRBJ2-6; TRBD1 agrees at 7 bases. The V gene end was trimmed by 4 bases and the J gene end by 2 bases; junction bases not matched to a gene: 2. The CDR3 is 15 amino acids. Germline V gene data show CDR1 as MNHEY and CDR2 as SVGAGI. CDR3 in DNA: TGTGCCAGCAGTTCTGACAGGGCTGGGGCCAACGTCCTGACTTTC. Residues: CASSSDRAGANVLTF.

The CDR3 spells CASSRDSHTEAFF. CDR3 nucleotides: TGTGCCAGCTCACGGGACAGCCACACTGAAGCTTTCTTT. V usage is TRBV18 and J usage is TRBJ1-1; 7 nucleotides line up with TRBD1. The J segment lost 3 bases and the V segment lost 4 bases, leaving 2 bases of the junction unmatched. Germline loops: CDR1 KGHSH, CDR2 LQKENI. This CDR3 comprises 13 residues.

This clone has only a few counts. This chain links TRBV6-5 with TRBJ1-1, with 11 bases matching TRBD1. Germline V gene lookup returns CDR1 MNHEY and CDR2 SVGAGI. This CDR3 has 15 residues. The trim removed 5 bases at V and 5 bases at J, leaving 7 bases unmatched. The CDR3 sequence: CASSPRDRGFTEAFF. The CDR3 DNA is TGTGCCAGCAGTCCTCGGGACAGGGGGTTTACTGAAGCTTTCTTT.

The V call is TRBV2, the J call TRBJ2-7; no clear D. Trimming removed 7 bases at V and 1 base at J, with 11 bases between. This CDR3 spans 13 amino acids. Germline CDR1 and CDR2: SNHLY and FYNNEI. The CDR3 spells CASTRGISYEQYF. CDR3 nucleotides: TGTGCCAGCACACGAGGAATATCCTACGAGCAGTACTTC.

The chain uses TRBV7-9 and TRBJ1-1; 10 positions match TRBD1. CDR3 length equals 13 residues. Per germline, CDR1 SEHNR and CDR2 FQNEAQ (reference sequence). V trimming: 5 bases; J trimming: 8 bases; junction bases outside the gene matches: 5. The CDR3 nucleotides read TGTGCCAGCAGCCCCGGGACAGGGGACGAAGCTTTCTTT. Residues: CASSPGTGDEAFF.

This clone was counted between two and nine times. The chain recombines TRBV27 with TRBJ2-3; tentatively, D is TRBD2 (7 bases). The germline gives CDR1 MNHEY, CDR2 SMNVEV (reference sequence). The CDR3 contains 17 residues. The ends were cut back, 2 bases at V and 3 bases at J, with 18 bases in the middle. The CDR3 spells CASSLLLGGGGTDTQYF. The CDR3 DNA sequence: TGTGCCAGCAGTTTACTCTTGGGCGGGGGCGGAACAGATACGCAGTATTTT.

J is TRBJ2-7 and V is TRBV6-6, with 8 bases matching TRBD2. Germline V gene sequence: CDR1 MNHNY, CDR2 SVGAGI (reference sequence). The CDR3 is 16 amino acids. The V segment lost 2 bases and the J segment 2 bases; nucleotides outside the gene matches: 8. CDR3: CASSYPVAGKTYEQYF. The CDR3 nucleotides are TGTGCCAGCAGTTACCCAGTAGCGGGGAAAACCTACGAGCAGTACTTC.

The V call is TRBV7-9, the J call TRBJ2-1; D is ambiguous. This CDR3 is 15 amino acids long. CDR1 and CDR2 from the germline V gene are SEHNR and FQNEAQ (reference sequence). Trimming stripped 0 bases from V and 4 bases from J, with 10 bases between. CDR3 protein: CASSLALRRYNEQFF. DNA of the CDR3: TGTGCCAGCAGCTTAGCGCTAAGGCGGTACAATGAGCAGTTCTTC.

The gene calls are TRBV15 and TRBJ1-1; TRBD1 matches 10 bases. CDR1 LNHNV and CDR2 YYDKDF come from the germline V gene (reference sequence). The V segment lost 3 bases and the J segment 3 bases; nucleotides outside the gene matches: 7. This CDR3 has 16 residues. The CDR3 coding sequence is TGTGCCACCAGCAGGGGGGGACAGGGGAAGGACACTGAAGCTTTCTTT. Protein product: CATSRGGQGKDTEAFF.

J is TRBJ1-1 and V is TRBV15; D not certain. Trimming pared 7 bases from V and 7 bases from J, leaving 10 bases between. CDR1 LNHNV and CDR2 YYDKDF come from the germline V gene (reference sequence). The CDR3 totals 11 residues. This CDR3 is CATTRGREAFF. As DNA, the CDR3 is TGTGCCACCACACGCGGTCGTGAAGCTTTCTTT.

This rearrangement joins TRBV15 to TRBJ1-4; the D gene is possibly TRBD1 (6 bases). Germline loops: CDR1 LNHNV, CDR2 YYDKDF (reference sequence). This CDR3 has 13 amino acids. Between the trimmed V and J ends, which lost 8 bases and 4 bases, there was a span of 11 bases. The CDR3 region has the DNA TGTGCCACCTCAGGACAGTATAATGAAAAACTGTTTTTT. Amino acids: CATSGQYNEKLFF.

The chain links TRBV18 to TRBJ2-6; D is possibly TRBD2 (5 bases). Germline V lookup: CDR1 KGHSH, CDR2 LQKENI. V dropped 0 bases and J dropped 1 base, with 10 bases sitting between them. The CDR3 covers 17 residues. This CDR3 reads CASSPPGGASGANVLTF. The DNA for the CDR3 is TGTGCCAGCTCACCACCAGGAGGAGCTTCTGGGGCCAACGTCCTGACTTTC.

There are a few counts of this clone. The chain joins TRBV5-4 to TRBJ2-5, with D maybe TRBD2 (5 bases). CDR1 is SGHNT and CDR2 is YYREEE in the germline V gene (reference sequence). The V and J ends lost 5 bases and 4 bases respectively, with 12 bases between them. The CDR3 contains 13 residues. CDR3 sequence (DNA): TGTGCCAGCAGTTACACCGGGATAGAGACCCAGTACTTC. As protein: CASSYTGIETQYF. The complete variable domain, with remaining parts taken from reference TRBV5-4 and TRBJ2-5, reads ETGVTQSPTHLIKTRGQQVTLRCSSQSGHNTVSWYQQALGQGPQFIFQYYREEENGRGNFPPRFSGLQFPNYSSELNVNALELDDSALYLCASSYTGIETQYFGPGTRLLVL.

The V call is TRBV4-1, the J call TRBJ2-3, with D maybe TRBD2 (6 bases). The CDR3 totals 15 residues. Trimming removed 1 base from V and 5 bases from J, with 13 bases in between. CDR1 is MGHRA, CDR2 YSYEKL, per germline. For the CDR3, the DNA is TGCGCCAGCAGCCAAGGGCAGACTAGACAAGATACGCAGTATTTT. It encodes CASSQGQTRQDTQYF.

This clone showed up just a few times. Additional DNA sequences in this sample encode the identical CDR3. The chain joins TRBV5-1 to TRBJ2-7; 7 bases map to TRBD2. Trimming removed 2 bases from V and 1 base from J; junction bases left unmatched: 6. CDR1 and CDR2 (germline): SGHRS, YFSETQ. The CDR3 length is 15 residues. The CDR3 DNA sequence: TGCGCCAGCAGCTTCGGCGGGAGAGCGTCCTACGAGCAGTACTTC. It specifies CASSFGGRASYEQYF.

The V and J genes are TRBV7-7 and TRBJ2-1; 12 nucleotides line up with TRBD2. The V and J ends lost 5 bases and 6 bases, in that order; junction bases with no gene match: 5. The CDR3 has 15 residues. Germline V gives CDR1 SSHAT, CDR2 FNYEAQ (reference sequence). CDR3 sequence (DNA): TGTGCCAGCAGCCTTGGACTAGCGGGGAGCAATGAGCAGTTCTTC. As protein: CASSLGLAGSNEQFF.

The CDR3 nucleotides are TGTGCCAGCAGCTTCCCTAGGTCCGAGCAGTACTTC. This translates into CASSFPRSEQYF. The chain is built from TRBV5-4 and TRBJ2-7, with no clear D. The CDR3 runs to 12 residues. Germline assignment: CDR1 SGHNT and CDR2 YYREEE (reference sequence). V was pared by 2 bases and J by 6 bases, with 9 bases between.

The chain is built from TRBV2 and TRBJ1-2, with D uncertain. Germline values: CDR1 SNHLY, CDR2 FYNNEI. The CDR3 spans 13 residues. V was trimmed by 6 bases and J by 2 bases, leaving 10 bases between them. The CDR3 region has the DNA TGTGCCAGCAGGGGCAGCCTGAACTATGGCTACACCTTC. It codes for CASRGSLNYGYTF.

The chain is built from TRBV15 and TRBJ1-2, with D tentatively TRBD1 (5 bases). The CDR3 consists of 18 residues. Germline CDR1 reads LNHNV; CDR2 reads YYDKDF (reference sequence). Trimming stripped 1 base from V and 4 bases from J, with 22 bases between. In nucleotides, the CDR3 is TGTGCCACCAGCAGAGCCATTTCATCTTTTTCAGGGCTCTATGGCTACACCTTC. Its translation is CATSRAISSFSGLYGYTF. Full variable domain (remainder filled in from reference TRBV15 and TRBJ1-2): DAMVIQNPRYQVTQFGKPVTLSCSQTLNHNVMYWYQQKSSQAPKLLFHYYDKDFNNEADTPDNFQSRRPNTSFCFLDIRSPGLGDTAMYLCATSRAISSFSGLYGYTFGSGTRLTVV.

The rearrangement uses TRBV6-5 and TRBJ2-7; no firm D call. Germline V CDR1 and CDR2: MNHEY, SVGAGI. CDR3 length equals 16 residues. V lost 0 bases to trimming and J lost 3 bases, with 15 bases between them. This CDR3 reads CASSYSFPSLSYEQYF. The CDR3 coding sequence is TGTGCCAGCAGTTACTCGTTTCCGTCCCTGAGCTACGAGCAGTACTTC.

This chain links TRBV5-1 with TRBJ1-4; D gene uncertain. Trimming took 1 base from V and 3 from J, leaving 13 bases between them. CDR3 length: 16 amino acids. Germline CDR1 and CDR2: SGHRS and YFSETQ. CDR3 sequence (DNA): TGCGCCAGCAGCTTGCCAGGAGGAGGGTCTAATGAAAAACTGTTTTTT. This codes for CASSLPGGGSNEKLFF.

V is TRBV9 and J is TRBJ1-2; 9 bases line up with TRBD1. With V trimmed by 3 bases and J by 2 bases, 8 bases remained unmatched. Germline CDR1 reads SGDLS; CDR2 reads YYNGEE. CDR3 size: 16 residues. DNA for the CDR3: TGTGCCAGCAGCGCCCCCGGGACAGGGCTAAACTATGGCTACACCTTC. This translates into CASSAPGTGLNYGYTF.

The gene calls are TRBV5-4 and TRBJ2-3, with D maybe TRBD2 (6 bases). The V end was cut by 6 bases, the J end by 2 bases, with 13 bases between. The CDR3 loop spans 14 amino acids. Germline CDR1 and CDR2: SGHNT and YYREEE (reference sequence). This CDR3 reads CASTGERNTDTQYF. CDR3 nucleotides: TGTGCCAGCACGGGGGAGAGGAACACAGATACGCAGTATTTT.

The chain is built from TRBV14 and TRBJ2-7, with TRBD1 as a possible D gene (5 bases). CDR1 is SGHDN, CDR2 FVKESK, per germline. The CDR3 has 13 residues. V lost 2 bases and J 5 bases, leaving 10 bases between the germline ends. CDR3 amino acids: CASSQSIGDEQYF. Written as DNA, the CDR3 is TGTGCCAGCAGCCAAAGTATAGGGGACGAGCAGTACTTC.

The chain uses TRBV5-1 and TRBJ1-3; D remains ambiguous. V lost 0 bases to trimming and J lost 0 bases, with 7 bases between them. Germline CDR1 SGHRS, CDR2 YFSETQ. This CDR3 spans 15 amino acids. In nucleotides, the CDR3 is TGCGCCAGCAGCTTGGGCTCGGGCTCTGGAAACACCATATATTTT. Protein sequence: CASSLGSGSGNTIYF.